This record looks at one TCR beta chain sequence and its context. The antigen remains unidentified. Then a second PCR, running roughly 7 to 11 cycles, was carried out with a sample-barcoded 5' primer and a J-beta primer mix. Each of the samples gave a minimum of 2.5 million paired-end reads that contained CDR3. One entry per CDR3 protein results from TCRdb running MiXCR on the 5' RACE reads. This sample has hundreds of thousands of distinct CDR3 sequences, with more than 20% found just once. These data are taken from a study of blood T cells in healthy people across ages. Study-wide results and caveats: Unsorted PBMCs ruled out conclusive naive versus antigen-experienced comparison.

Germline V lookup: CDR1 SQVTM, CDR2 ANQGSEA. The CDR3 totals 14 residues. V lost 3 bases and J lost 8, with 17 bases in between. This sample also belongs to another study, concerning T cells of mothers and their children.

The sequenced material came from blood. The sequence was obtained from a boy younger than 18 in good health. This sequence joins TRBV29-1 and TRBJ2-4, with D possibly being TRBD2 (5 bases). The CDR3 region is CSVDDEGRRDIQYF. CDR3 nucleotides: TGCAGCGTTGATGATGAGGGTAGAAGGGACATTCAGTACTTC.